Presented here are 31 T cell receptor beta chains from one specimen sequenced in a study of low-dose radiotherapy and immunotherapy resistance in tumors (dated by TCRdb to between 2021 and 2022). Sequencer: Illumina HiSeq 2500. First-strand cDNA was synthesized using Superscript III and a set of TRAV- and TRBV-specific primers, so that both TCRalpha and TCRbeta chains were covered. TCRs were amplified with Phusion for about 18 PCR cycles using a constant-region primer together with the adapter attached to the V primers. Using fastp trimming at Q25 and MiXCR clonotype assembly, TCRdb reanalyzed the public sequencing data and kept in-frame beta chains. Each CDR3 protein appears once, grouped with its most common genes and DNA. The table for this sample lists approximately 91,000 distinct CDR3 sequences; approximately 22% of them were counted only once. The ten largest make up 9.5% to 15% of the sample.

The sample's time point label, in plain terms: after trial treatment. Interpreted using the paper, the treatment or condition label stands for: LDRT plus nivolumab, ipilimumab, low-dose cyclophosphamide and aspirin (RACIN trial). The starting material was PBMCs, obtained after low-dose radiotherapy plus immunotherapy. Receptors originate from a female donor with ovarian cancer.

In this sample, this clonotype turned up many times. The chain uses TRBV19 and TRBJ2-2; D is tentatively TRBD1 or TRBD2 (5 bases each). Between the trimmed V and J ends, which lost 5 bases and 0 bases, there was a span of 10 bases. CDR3 length: 15 residues. Germline assignment: CDR1 LNHDA and CDR2 SQIVND (reference sequence). DNA for the CDR3: TGTGCCAGTAGTTCGGGACCGTCGAACACCGGGGAGCTGTTTTTT. The encoded protein is CASSSGPSNTGELFF.

This clonotype was seen at least ten times. Here the CDR3 DNA reads TGTGCCAGCAGTTACGGGACCTACGAGCAGTACTTC. This encodes CASSYGTYEQYF. The rearrangement joins TRBV6-2 or TRBV6-3 to TRBJ2-7; no firm D call. Germline V gene data show CDR1 as MNHEY and CDR2 as SVGEGT. CDR3 size: 12 residues. Trimming left V 2 bases short and J 2 bases short, with 4 bases between.

This clonotype has ten or more counts. The rearrangement uses TRBV7-2 and TRBJ1-1; possibly TRBD1 for D (6 bases). The germline gives CDR1 SGHTA, CDR2 FQGNSA. V was clipped by 5 bases and J by 3 bases, with 10 bases between them. This CDR3 region has 13 residues. The CDR3 here is CASSTRGDTEAFF. Here the CDR3 DNA reads TGTGCCAGCAGCACCAGGGGAGACACTGAAGCTTTCTTT. Together with reference TRBV7-2 and TRBJ1-1, the CDR3 gives the full variable domain: GAGVSQSPSNKVTEKGKDVELRCDPISGHTALYWYRQSLGQGLEFLIYFQGNSAPDKSGLPSDRFSAERTGGSVSTLTIQRTQQEDSAVYLCASSTRGDTEAFFGQGTRLTVV.

This clonotype was counted at least ten times. CDR3: CASSPSAVLADTQYF. CDR3 in DNA: TGTGCCAGCTCTCCGTCTGCCGTGCTAGCAGATACGCAGTATTTT. The chain links TRBV18 to TRBJ2-3; no reliable D call. The germline V gene has CDR1 KGHSH and CDR2 LQKENI. Trimming took off 6 bases at V and 4 bases at J, with 17 bases between the two ends. This CDR3 comprises 15 residues.

This clonotype was recorded at least ten times. The J gene is TRBJ1-5, the V gene TRBV4-2; D is possibly TRBD1 (6 bases). The CDR3 is 15 residues long. The germline V and J ends were trimmed by 5 bases and 1 base, with 12 bases remaining between them. In germline, CDR1 is LGHNA, CDR2 YNFKEQ. The CDR3 loop is CASSGQWGSNQPQHF. The CDR3 nucleotides are TGTGCCAGCAGCGGACAGTGGGGGAGCAATCAGCCCCAGCATTTT.

This clonotype was counted many times. The chain uses TRBV6-2 or TRBV6-3 and TRBJ2-1; 10 nucleotides agree with TRBD1. Trimming at V came to 6 bases and at J to 6 bases, leaving 8 bases not matched to a gene. This CDR3 is built from 15 residues. Germline lookup yields CDR1 MNHEY and CDR2 SVGEGT. The CDR3 region is CASSSDRGWLNEQFF. The DNA for the CDR3 is TGTGCCAGCAGCTCGGACAGGGGGTGGCTCAATGAGCAGTTCTTC.

The chain has TRBV28 and TRBJ2-1; 7 bases are a match to TRBD2. The junction had 10 bases not matched to a gene; V was cut back by 2 bases and J by 0 bases. The germline CDR1 and CDR2 sequences are MDHEN and SYDVKM. The CDR3 length is 18 residues. The CDR3 sequence: CASSLLAVEFGSYNEQFF. For the CDR3, the DNA is TGTGCCAGCAGTTTACTAGCGGTCGAATTCGGCTCCTACAATGAGCAGTTCTTC.

The table lists this clonotype with many counts. CDR3 DNA sequence: TGTGCTAGTGGTGACAGTTACTCTGGAAACACCATATATTTT. It encodes CASGDSYSGNTIYF. The chain couples TRBV12-5 to TRBJ1-3, with D possibly TRBD1 on 5 matching bases. From germline, CDR1 is LGHNT and CDR2 FRNRAP. V lost 5 bases to trimming and J lost 0 bases, with 8 bases between them. The CDR3 spans 14 residues.

This clonotype appeared many times. The chain joins TRBV25-1 to TRBJ2-2; TRBD2 matches at 7 bases. Germline V gives CDR1 MGHDK, CDR2 SYGVNS. The CDR3 contains 16 residues. V gave up 5 bases and J gave up 6 bases; unmatched junction bases: 12. The CDR3 loop reads CASSYGRRIFAGELFF. CDR3 in DNA: TGTGCCAGCAGTTACGGGAGGAGGATATTTGCCGGGGAGCTGTTTTTT. Supplemented by reference TRBV25-1 and TRBJ2-2, the full variable domain reads EADIYQTPRYLVIGTGKKITLECSQTMGHDKMYWYQQDPGMELHLIHYSYGVNSTEKGDLSSESTVSRIRTEHFPLTLESARPSHTSQYLCASSYGRRIFAGELFFGEGSRLTVL.

This clonotype was seen at least ten times. This rearrangement joins TRBV20-1 to TRBJ2-5, with 7 nucleotides matching TRBD2. CDR3 length: 13 residues. Trimming removed 4 bases from V and 0 bases from J; junction bases left unmatched: 2. The germline V gene encodes CDR1 DFQATT and CDR2 SNEGSKA (reference sequence). CDR3 nucleotide sequence: TGCAGTGCTATCCGGGAGGACCAAGAGACCCAGTACTTC. This codes for CSAIREDQETQYF.

This clonotype was counted ten times or more. This chain joins TRBV29-1 and TRBJ2-7; the D gene could be TRBD1 or TRBD2 (5 bases each). This CDR3 contains 12 residues. Germline-derived CDR1 and CDR2 are SQVTM and ANQGSEA. Trimming left V 3 bases short and J 5 bases short, with 11 bases between. The CDR3 region is CSVDAGADEQYF. The CDR3 DNA reads TGCAGCGTTGATGCCGGGGCGGACGAGCAGTACTTC.

This clonotype was counted at least ten times. The J gene is TRBJ2-1, the V gene TRBV4-2, with no clear D. Germline V gives CDR1 LGHNA, CDR2 YNFKEQ. The ends were cut back, 1 base at V and 10 bases at J, with 5 bases in the middle. This CDR3 is 11 amino acids long. The CDR3 coding sequence is TGTGCCAGCAGCCAAGTAAACGAGCAGTTCTTC. It translates to CASSQVNEQFF.

The chain combines TRBV19 with TRBJ1-3; unclear D gene. The germline V gene encodes CDR1 LNHDA and CDR2 SQIVND (reference sequence). Trimming removed 6 bases at V and 5 bases at J, with 17 bases between. The CDR3 length is 15 residues. The CDR3 loop is CASSTPGGERNTIYF. The CDR3 nucleotides are TGTGCCAGTAGCACCCCCGGCGGGGAGAGAAACACCATATATTTT.

This chain uses TRBV24-1 with TRBJ1-2, with 7 bases identical to TRBD1. This CDR3 region has 15 residues. J lost 1 base, V lost 4 bases, and 5 bases had no gene match. Looked up from germline, CDR1 is KGHDR and CDR2 is SFDVKD. In nucleotides, the CDR3 is TGTGCCACCAGTGACTGGGACAGAGGTAACTATGGCTACACCTTC. Its translation is CATSDWDRGNYGYTF.

This clonotype was seen more than once but under ten times. This chain links TRBV4-1 with TRBJ2-1; the D is unclear. The CDR3 consists of 14 residues. Looked up from germline, CDR1 is MGHRA and CDR2 is YSYEKL. V gave up 1 base and J gave up 6 bases, with 10 bases separating them. This CDR3 reads CASSQVLRSNEQFF. The CDR3, as DNA: TGCGCCAGCAGCCAAGTTCTCCGGAGCAATGAGCAGTTCTTC.

On this clonotype: A much larger clone lies one base from this, so it may be a read error. The chain employs TRBV20-1 and TRBJ2-5; D gene uncertain. The CDR3 loop spans 11 amino acids. Looked up from germline, CDR1 is DFQATT and CDR2 is SNEGSKA (reference sequence). Trimming pared 6 bases from V and 4 bases from J, leaving 9 bases between. For the CDR3, the DNA is TGCAGTGCCGCCTCGCGAGAGACCCAGTACTTC. This sequence encodes CSAASRETQYF.

The chain links TRBV30 to TRBJ2-3; D uncertain. Deletions cut 2 bases from V and 2 bases from J, with 8 bases between. Germline CDR1 and CDR2: GTSNPN and SVGIG (reference sequence). The CDR3 is made up of 13 amino acids. The CDR3 is CAWSLQNTDTQYF. DNA for the CDR3: TGTGCCTGGAGTTTACAAAACACAGATACGCAGTATTTT. The whole variable domain, filled in from reference TRBV30 and TRBJ2-3, reads SQTIHQWPATLVQPVGSPLSLECTVEGTSNPNLYWYRQAAGRGLQLLFYSVGIGQISSEVPQNLSASRPQDRQFILSSKKLLLSDSGFYLCAWSLQNTDTQYFGPGTRLTVL.

The rearrangement uses TRBV7-8 and TRBJ1-1, with no clear D. The germline gives CDR1 SGHVS, CDR2 FQNEAQ. Trimming took off 1 base at V and 4 bases at J, with 13 bases between the two ends. This CDR3 is 15 amino acids long. CDR3 sequence: CASSLVLGMGTEAFF. As DNA, the CDR3 is TGTGCCAGCAGCTTAGTGTTGGGGATGGGCACTGAAGCTTTCTTT.

This clonotype was counted at least ten times. V is TRBV28 and J is TRBJ1-2; no clear D. Germline values: CDR1 MDHEN, CDR2 SYDVKM. Trimming took 1 base from V and 8 from J, leaving 8 bases between them. CDR3 size: 12 residues. The CDR3 sequence: CASSLSGSGYTF. CDR3 DNA sequence: TGTGCCAGCAGTTTATCCGGTAGCGGCTACACCTTC.

This clonotype was observed at least ten times. This chain connects TRBV10-3 to TRBJ1-4; the match to TRBD1 covers 9 bases. The CDR3 spans 14 residues. Trimming at V came to 10 bases and at J to 4 bases, leaving 7 bases not matched to a gene. Per the germline V gene, CDR1 is ENHRY and CDR2 is SYGVKD. The CDR3 sequence is CATGQGIFNEKLFF. The CDR3 region has the DNA TGTGCCACGGGACAGGGCATTTTTAATGAAAAACTGTTTTTT.

Ten or more counts support this clonotype. The chain combines TRBV5-1 with TRBJ2-4, with TRBD2 matching over 14 bases. The V and J ends lost 0 bases and 1 base, in that order; junction bases with no gene match: 12. CDR3 size: 21 residues. Germline V CDR1 and CDR2: SGHRS, YFSETQ. The CDR3 reads CASSLDPTSGGAGWAKNIQYF. The CDR3 DNA reads as TGCGCCAGCAGCTTGGATCCGACTAGCGGGGGGGCCGGATGGGCCAAAAACATTCAGTACTTC.

As concerns this clonotype: A far larger clone is only one base removed, so a read error is likely. The rearrangement joins TRBV11-3 to TRBJ2-1, with 7 bases identical to TRBD1. Germline V lookup: CDR1 SGHNT, CDR2 YENEEA. V lost 0 bases to trimming and J lost 10 bases; unmatched junction nucleotides: 15. The CDR3 spans 17 residues. The CDR3 nucleotides read TGTGCCAGCAGCTTAGATTCCGGGACAGTAAGTTACTACGAGCAGTTCTTC. It codes for CASSLDSGTVSYYEQFF.

The sample holds a few counts of this clonotype. The V gene is TRBV6-2 or TRBV6-3, the J gene TRBJ2-5, with 9 bases fitting TRBD2. V was clipped by 6 bases and J by 5 bases; unmatched bases: 7. In germline, CDR1 is MNHEY, CDR2 SVGEGT. This CDR3 region has 14 residues. The CDR3 here is CASREAGGTETQYF. In DNA, the CDR3 is TGTGCCAGCAGGGAAGCGGGGGGAACGGAGACCCAGTACTTC.

This clonotype was found many times. The V gene is TRBV5-1, the J gene TRBJ2-5, with D unresolved. CDR3 length equals 13 residues. The germline CDR1 and CDR2 sequences are SGHRS and YFSETQ. With 4 bases removed from V and 2 bases from J, the gap between germline ends came to 9 bases. CDR3 region: CASSRGAQETQYF. DNA of the CDR3: TGCGCCAGCAGCCGCGGCGCACAAGAGACCCAGTACTTC.

There are many counts of this clonotype. This chain connects TRBV6-2 or TRBV6-3 to TRBJ2-2; TRBD2 aligns across 8 bases. V lost 0 bases, J lost 4 bases, and 7 bases stayed unmatched. The CDR3 is 17 residues long. Germline CDR1 reads MNHEY; CDR2 reads SVGEGT. In DNA form, the CDR3 reads TGTGCCAGCAGTTACTCGGGCCTAGCGGGCACCACCGGGGAGCTGTTTTTT. This translates into CASSYSGLAGTTGELFF.

Ten or more counts support this clonotype. This CDR3 is CASSPRRGNIQYF. Written as DNA, the CDR3 is TGTGCCAGCTCCCCGCGGAGGGGAAACATTCAGTACTTC. The chain carries TRBV21-1 and TRBJ2-4; the DNA was not compared with TRBD2, the D call given in the table. TRBV21-1 is annotated as a pseudogene. This CDR3 has 13 residues.

This clonotype has ten or more counts. The genes are TRBV7-2 and TRBJ2-7, with TRBD2 identical over 10 bases. CDR3 size: 16 residues. CDR1 SGHTA and CDR2 FQGNSA come from the germline V gene. Trimming took 2 bases from V and 1 from J; bases not matched to a gene: 5. The CDR3 protein is CASSLSTTSGSYEQYF. CDR3 DNA sequence: TGTGCCAGCAGCTTATCAACGACTAGCGGGTCCTACGAGCAGTACTTC.

The chain is built from TRBV6-1 and TRBJ1-3; D uncertain. Trimming shortened V by 5 bases and J by 1 base, and 9 bases separated the two germline ends. CDR1 and CDR2 from the germline V gene are MNHNS and SASEGT. CDR3 length: 14 residues. The CDR3 coding sequence is TGTGCCAGCAGTCGAGGGTATTCTGGAAACACCATATATTTT. This gives the protein CASSRGYSGNTIYF.

This clonotype came up a few times. V usage is TRBV9 and J usage is TRBJ1-6; no clear D. The CDR3 consists of 13 residues. Germline values: CDR1 SGDLS, CDR2 YYNGEE. The V gene lost 0 bases and the J gene lost 10 bases, with 8 bases spanning the gap. The CDR3 nucleotides read TGTGCCAGCAGCGTAGATGGAGGGTCACCCCTCCACTTT. Its protein is CASSVDGGSPLHF.

In this sample, this clonotype turned up a few times. The chain links TRBV6-2 or TRBV6-3 to TRBJ2-2; D ambiguous. Per germline, CDR1 MNHEY and CDR2 SVGEGT. CDR3 length: 14 residues. V lost 2 bases and J lost 6, with 10 bases in between. The CDR3 DNA follows: TGTGCCAGCAGTTACGAATCGGAGTCCGGGGAGCTGTTTTTT. Amino acid sequence: CASSYESESGELFF.

This clonotype was found many times. The chain couples TRBV20-1 to TRBJ1-2; TRBD1 aligns across 7 bases. CDR1 and CDR2 from the germline V gene are DFQATT and SNEGSKA (reference sequence). The CDR3 spans 14 residues. The trim removed 5 bases at V and 3 bases at J, leaving 9 bases unmatched. The CDR3 here is CSAGASGGDYGYTF. CDR3 DNA: TGCAGTGCTGGGGCTTCAGGGGGAGACTATGGCTACACCTTC.